These T cell receptor beta chains were read from a single sample in a study of shared clonotypes between healthy human individuals. Profiled with immunoSEQ multiplex PCR; TCRdb holds only in-frame clones, not every one. Of some 790,000 clones detected, roughly 72% appear once; the ten largest clones hold approximately 2%. The sequencing sample was made of memory CD4+ T cells sorted from blood. These TCRs come from a woman in her 30s in good health. The CDR3 runs from the conserved cysteine through the conserved F or W. Fields, in order: V gene, J gene, clone size, CDR3 protein. Rows give clone size only sometimes, using once, few, many, or a class for an expanded clone.

TRBV5-1,TRBJ1-2,.,CASSFGPQTYGYTF
TRBV27,TRBJ2-2,.,CASRGSRGRATNTGELFF
TRBV28,TRBJ1-3,.,CASTFRPRQGRNTIYF
TRBV28,TRBJ1-4,once,CASSLDEKLFF
TRBV7-8,TRBJ1-4,few,CASSLYSPRVATNEKLFF
TRBV11-3,TRBJ2-1,.,CASSLDQREPYNEQFF
TRBV6-4,TRBJ2-1,once,CASSVFRGTQHYNEQFF
TRBV6-5,TRBJ1-1,.,CASSKPTGLNTEAFF
TRBV27,TRBJ1-2,.,CASSGYPVGRGGYTF
TRBV28,TRBJ2-2,.,CASRSLNTGELFF
TRBV5-1,TRBJ2-3,.,CASSPDGADTQYF
TRBV11-2,TRBJ1-1,.,CASSVRDRGRAFF
TRBV27,TRBJ2-5,.,CASSLHRGVETQYF
TRBV5-1,TRBJ2-7,.,CASNHQGVNEQYF
TRBV7-2,TRBJ2-3,.,CASSPRTSGTAITDTQYF
TRBV5-1,TRBJ1-5,.,CASSNRPNQPQHF
TRBV5-1,TRBJ2-7,.,CASSWAGYEQYF
TRBV28,TRBJ1-5,once,CASSFPDNWGVKYRNQPQHF
TRBV30,TRBJ2-5,.,CAWKGSRVGQETQYF
TRBV28,TRBJ2-7,few,CASSGAGGVREQYF
TRBV4-2,TRBJ2-3,.,CASSQNFLAGAVTDTQYF
TRBV10-3,TRBJ2-7,.,CAISGGLADTYEQYF
TRBV19,TRBJ2-1,once,CASRNLGEQFF
TRBV2,TRBJ2-1,.,CASRVGVEEQFF
TRBV4-1,TRBJ2-7,once,CASSLTPLVREISYEQYF
TRBV19,TRBJ2-5,.,CASGQGFQETQYF
TRBV9,TRBJ2-3,.,CASSVETGGYTDTQYF
TRBV6-5,TRBJ2-2,.,CASSYSWFTGELFF
TRBV11-2,TRBJ2-6,.,CASSLTGANVLTF
TRBV19,TRBJ2-1,.,CASSIGSSGLNEQFF
TRBV6-4,TRBJ1-5,.,CASSGYRRNNQPQHF
TRBV28,TRBJ2-3,once,CASCSEKSTDTQYF
TRBV9,TRBJ2-5,.,CASSSGGQETQYF
TRBV2,TRBJ2-5,.,CASSAPLVGLSQYF
TRBV5-1,TRBJ2-7,once,CASSLAEGGSYEQYF
TRBV6-1,TRBJ2-1,.,CASSEGFWINEQFF
TRBV4-2,TRBJ2-6,few,CASSQANEGFGANVLTF
TRBV5-1,TRBJ1-1,.,CASSPVTGENTEAFF
TRBV18,TRBJ1-1,.,CASSRDPLPNTEAFF
TRBV4-2,TRBJ2-5,few,CASSPNLLAGSETQYF
TRBV18,TRBJ2-5,.,CASSSDRTLADQYF
TRBV5-1,TRBJ2-2,few,CASSLASSGRRRGTGELFF
TRBV5-6,TRBJ1-4,.,CASSLRVAEKLFF
TRBV19,TRBJ2-7,.,CASSIDEQAYEQYF
TRBV10-3,TRBJ2-7,few,CAISESTDYYEQYF
TRBV19,TRBJ1-5,.,CASSIGNFQPQHF
TRBV2,TRBJ2-7,once,CASSVNRGRSEQYF
TRBV5-1,TRBJ2-1,.,CASSLRGGLASHNEQFF
TRBV5-6,TRBJ1-5,.,CASSSYRKDQPQHF
TRBV20-1,TRBJ2-3,many,CSADGLNTQYF
TRBV5-1,TRBJ1-2,.,CASSLQGEVNYGYTF
TRBV7-2,TRBJ2-5,once,CASSTVETQYF
TRBV18,TRBJ1-4,few,CASSPGRLTTNEKLFF
TRBV28,TRBJ2-6,.,CASSQVSGMSSGANVLTF
TRBV29-1,TRBJ2-1,many,CSVVHADSYNEQFF